The source of this T cell receptor (beta chain) is a study of monozygotic twins with inflammatory bowel disease. General study points: Inverse Simpson values showed less TCRbeta diversity in IBD patients than in their healthy co-twins.

The germline V gene has CDR1 SGHTA and CDR2 FQGNSA. This CDR3 region has 16 residues. Remarks on this clonotype: Its antigen is unidentified.

TCRdb re-called the 5' RACE reads and catalogs CDR3 proteins one per entry, DNA excluded. The sample includes about 420,000 distinct CDR3 sequences. The source of this sequence is a human donor with ulcerative colitis or Crohn's disease, or a healthy co-twin of an affected twin (not recorded which). The V gene is TRBV7-2, the J gene TRBJ2-5; TCRdb designates TRBD1, a call that cannot be tested without DNA. What was sequenced was blood. Here the CDR3 reads CASSLASSGGQETQYF.